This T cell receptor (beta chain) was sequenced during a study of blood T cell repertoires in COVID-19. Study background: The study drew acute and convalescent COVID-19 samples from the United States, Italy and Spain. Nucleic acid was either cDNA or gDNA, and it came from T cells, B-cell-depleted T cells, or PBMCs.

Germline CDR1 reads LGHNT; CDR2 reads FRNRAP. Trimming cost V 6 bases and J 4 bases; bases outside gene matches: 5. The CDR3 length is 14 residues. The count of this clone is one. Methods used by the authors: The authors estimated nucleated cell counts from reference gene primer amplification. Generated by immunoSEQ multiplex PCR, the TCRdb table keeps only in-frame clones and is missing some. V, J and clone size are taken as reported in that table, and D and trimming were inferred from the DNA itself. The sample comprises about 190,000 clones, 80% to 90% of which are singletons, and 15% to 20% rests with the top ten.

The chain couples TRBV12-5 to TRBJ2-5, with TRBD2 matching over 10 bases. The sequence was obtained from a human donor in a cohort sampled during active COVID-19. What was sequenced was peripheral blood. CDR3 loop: CASGSASGGETQYF. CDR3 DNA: TGTGCTAGTGGCTCAGCTAGCGGGGGAGAGACCCAGTACTTC.